Below are 19 T cell receptor beta chains sequenced from a single sample in a study of radiotherapy plus CTLA-4 blockade in lung cancer. The method was immunoSEQ multiplex PCR; TCRdb's version includes in-frame clones alone and lacks a portion of them. In the table there are tens of thousands of clones, roughly 86% of which are singletons. Sequencing was performed on peripheral blood, taken from a patient treated with radiotherapy plus ipilimumab. Receptor source: a human donor with non-small cell lung cancer that progressed on radiotherapy plus ipilimumab.

CDR3 sequence reads: CATTVSGANVLTF. The CDR3 DNA reads TGTGCGACGACAGTCTCTGGGGCCAACGTCCTGACTTTC. The J gene is TRBJ2-6, the V gene TRBV19, with D possibly being TRBD1 (5 bases). The germline CDR1 and CDR2 sequences are LNHDA and SQIVND (reference sequence). CDR3 size: 13 residues.

The V call is TRBV5-4, the J call TRBJ2-3; 11 bases line up with TRBD2. This CDR3 is built from 19 residues. V was pared by 6 bases and J by 0 bases, with 15 bases of the junction left unmatched. Germline values: CDR1 SGHNT, CDR2 YYREEE (reference sequence). The CDR3: CASIHSGTSGQISTDTQYF. The CDR3 region has the DNA TGTGCCAGCATCCACTCCGGGACTAGCGGCCAGATTAGCACAGATACGCAGTATTTT.

The chain is built from TRBV27 and TRBJ1-5, with unresolved D. The germline V gene has CDR1 MNHEY and CDR2 SMNVEV (reference sequence). Between the trimmed V and J ends, which lost 6 bases and 3 bases, there was a span of 18 bases. This CDR3 region has 16 residues. The CDR3 bases are TGTGCCAGCAGCCGTGTTGGCAGGCCTAACAATCAGCCCCAGCATTTT. Translating gives CASSRVGRPNNQPQHF.

The J gene is TRBJ2-5, the V gene TRBV28; 7 nucleotides align to TRBD2. In germline, CDR1 is MDHEN, CDR2 SYDVKM. CDR3 size: 15 residues. J lost 5 bases, V lost 5 bases, and 11 bases had no gene match. CDR3 residues: CASSPGLGDVETQYF. The CDR3, as DNA: TGTGCCAGCAGTCCAGGACTAGGTGATGTGGAGACCCAGTACTTC.

The chain is built from TRBV2 and TRBJ2-3; 13 bases align to TRBD2. Germline loops: CDR1 SNHLY, CDR2 FYNNEI. Trimming cost V 8 bases and J 6 bases; bases outside gene matches: 8. This CDR3 has 15 residues. The CDR3 sequence is CASRPRTSGGDTQYF. The CDR3 nucleotides are TGTGCCAGCCGCCCCCGGACTAGCGGGGGTGATACGCAGTATTTT. Full variable domain (remainder filled in from reference TRBV2 and TRBJ2-3): EPEVTQTPSHQVTQMGQEVILRCVPISNHLYFYWYRQILGQKVEFLVSFYNNEISEKSEIFDDQFSVERPDGSNFTLKIRSTKLEDSAMYFCASRPRTSGGDTQYFGPGTRLTVL.

The V gene is TRBV28, the J gene TRBJ1-5, with D possibly matching TRBD1 (5 bases). This CDR3 comprises 14 residues. V was pared by 7 bases and J by 2 bases, with 12 bases between. Germline CDR1 is MDHEN and CDR2 is SYDVKM. CDR3 region: CASKSGGGNQPQHF. In DNA form, the CDR3 reads TGTGCCAGCAAAAGCGGGGGTGGCAATCAGCCCCAGCATTTT. Complete variable domain (other parts from reference TRBV28 and TRBJ1-5): DVKVTQSSRYLVKRTGEKVFLECVQDMDHENMFWYRQDPGLGLRLIYFSYDVKMKEKGDIPEGYSVSREKKERFSLILESASTNQTSMYLCASKSGGGNQPQHFGDGTRLSIL.

A single count supports this clone. This chain connects TRBV5-1 to TRBJ1-1, with unresolved D. Trimming shortened V by 0 bases and J by 6 bases, and 9 bases separated the two germline ends. The CDR3 covers 13 residues. Germline V lookup: CDR1 SGHRS, CDR2 YFSETQ. The CDR3 DNA reads as TGCGCCAGCAGCTTGGGAAATCCCGCTGAAGCTTTCTTT. Translation gives CASSLGNPAEAFF.

V gene TRBV14 combines with J gene TRBJ1-2; the D is unclear. CDR1 SGHDN and CDR2 FVKESK come from the germline V gene. With 2 bases removed from V and 7 bases from J, the gap between germline ends came to 23 bases. The CDR3 spans 17 residues. In nucleotides, the CDR3 is TGTGCCAGCAGCCAACTCATGCTGGCAGACCTTTCTACTGGCTACACCTTC. This codes for CASSQLMLADLSTGYTF.

The CDR3 loop is CASSIWDRRDTGELFF. CDR3 bases: TGTGCCAGTAGTATTTGGGACAGGAGGGACACCGGGGAGCTGTTTTTT. This chain uses TRBV19 with TRBJ2-2, with TRBD1 matching over 8 bases. There are 16 residues in the CDR3. Germline trimming cut 3 bases from V and 3 bases from J; bases unmatched to any gene: 6. Germline CDR1 LNHDA, CDR2 SQIVND (reference sequence).

V usage is TRBV19 and J usage is TRBJ1-6, with D hard to call. The germline gives CDR1 LNHDA, CDR2 SQIVND (reference sequence). The length of the CDR3 is 15 residues. The germline V and J ends were trimmed by 7 bases and 7 bases, with 17 bases remaining between them. CDR3 DNA sequence: TGTGCCAGTACCCGCGGCGGCGGCCAGAATTCACCCCTCCACTTT. Protein: CASTRGGGQNSPLHF. Full variable domain (outside the CDR3, taken from reference TRBV19 and TRBJ1-6): DGGITQSPKYLFRKEGQNVTLSCEQNLNHDAMYWYRQDPGQGLRLIYYSQIVNDFQKGDIAEGYSVSREKKESFPLTVTSAQKNPTAFYLCASTRGGGQNSPLHFGNGTRLTVT.

The chain links TRBV9 to TRBJ2-5, with a possible D match to TRBD1 (7 bases). The CDR3 runs 14 residues. The V end lost 3 bases, the J end lost 2 bases, and 11 bases lay between the germline ends. Germline CDR1 and CDR2: SGDLS and YYNGEE. The CDR3 region has the DNA TGTGCCAGCAGCGGCCCAGGGGGGCAAGAGACCCAGTACTTC. Translated, it gives CASSGPGGQETQYF.

J is TRBJ1-4 and V is TRBV4-2, with D possibly TRBD1 on 5 matching bases. V was shortened by 2 bases and J by 6 bases, with 13 bases between the two germline ends. Germline CDR1 reads LGHNA; CDR2 reads YNFKEQ. The CDR3 sequence is 15 residues long. CDR3 nucleotide sequence: TGTGCCAGCAGCCAACGGTCGGGGGGAGATGAAAAACTGTTTTTT. It yields the protein CASSQRSGGDEKLFF.

This chain joins TRBV7-9 and TRBJ2-7; D is ambiguous. The germline V gene has CDR1 SEHNR and CDR2 FQNEAQ (reference sequence). This CDR3 comprises 12 residues. Trimming took off 6 bases at V and 4 bases at J, with 10 bases between the two ends. For the CDR3, the DNA is TGTGCCAGCAGTCTCACTCTGTACGAGCAGTACTTC. Its translation is CASSLTLYEQYF.

This chain connects TRBV19 to TRBJ2-3, with 7 bases matching TRBD2. Germline V gene lookup returns CDR1 LNHDA and CDR2 SQIVND (reference sequence). J lost 2 bases, V lost 4 bases, and 9 bases had no gene match. The CDR3 contains 16 residues. In DNA, the CDR3 is TGTGCCAGTAGTACCGGAGCGGGGTATACCACAGATACGCAGTATTTT. It encodes CASSTGAGYTTDTQYF.

V and J are TRBV2 and TRBJ2-5; D is unclear. Between the trimmed V and J ends, which lost 8 bases and 2 bases, there was a span of 12 bases. There are 13 residues in the CDR3. Germline loops: CDR1 SNHLY, CDR2 FYNNEI. CDR3 sequence: CASGPTRQETQYF. The CDR3 DNA reads as TGTGCCAGCGGACCTACCCGACAAGAGACCCAGTACTTC.

This sequence joins TRBV10-3 and TRBJ2-7, with a tentative D call TRBD1 (6 bases). The CDR3 covers 14 residues. Per germline, CDR1 ENHRY and CDR2 SYGVKD. Deletions cut 2 bases from V and 3 bases from J, with 11 bases between. This chain's CDR3 is CAISEATGIYEQYF. The CDR3 region has the DNA TGTGCCATCAGTGAGGCCACAGGGATCTACGAGCAGTACTTC.

The J gene is TRBJ2-7, the V gene TRBV2, with 8 bases that match TRBD1. The V segment lost 4 bases and the J segment 7 bases; nucleotides outside the gene matches: 6. Germline V gene data show CDR1 as SNHLY and CDR2 as FYNNEI. CDR3 length equals 13 residues. This CDR3 reads CASSGQGAWEQYF. CDR3 in DNA: TGTGCCAGCAGTGGGCAGGGGGCTTGGGAGCAGTACTTC. Based on the CDR3 plus reference TRBV2 and TRBJ2-7, the full variable domain is EPEVTQTPSHQVTQMGQEVILRCVPISNHLYFYWYRQILGQKVEFLVSFYNNEISEKSEIFDDQFSVERPDGSNFTLKIRSTKLEDSAMYFCASSGQGAWEQYFGPGTRLTVT.

The chain joins TRBV7-8 to TRBJ2-3, with 7 positions matching TRBD1. Germline trimming cut 1 base from V and 2 bases from J; bases unmatched to any gene: 6. Per germline, CDR1 SGHVS and CDR2 FQNEAQ. The CDR3 is made up of 16 amino acids. The CDR3 loop reads CASSLGEQGVTDTQYF. CDR3 nucleotides: TGTGCCAGCAGCTTAGGCGAGCAGGGGGTCACAGATACGCAGTATTTT.

A word on this clone: The same CDR3 arises from other DNA sequences in this sample as well. The chain employs TRBV18 and TRBJ2-5; D gene uncertain. The CDR3 extends over 12 amino acids. V was pared by 3 bases and J by 5 bases, with 7 bases between. Per germline, CDR1 KGHSH and CDR2 LQKENI. Written as DNA, the CDR3 is TGTGCCAGCTCACCGCTAGGGGAGACCCAGTACTTC. This sequence encodes CASSPLGETQYF.